The present T cell receptor beta chain was sequenced within a study of blood T cells in healthy people across ages. Overall study: Template switching retrieved approximately one barcoded beta molecule for each two T cells.

Through a sample-barcoded 5' primer and a J-beta primer mix, a second PCR was run for roughly 6 to 11 cycles. No fewer than 3 million CDR3-containing paired-end reads came from each sample. TCRdb recomputed calls from the 5' RACE reads with MiXCR, one row per CDR3 protein. The profile shows just under 750,000 distinct CDR3 sequences, about 24% of them singletons. This clonotype came up a few times. Germline V gene sequence: CDR1 LNHDA, CDR2 SQIVND (reference sequence). V shed 5 bases and J shed 5 bases, with 9 bases lying between them. CDR3 size: 12 residues. V gene TRBV19 combines with J gene TRBJ2-5; tentative D call: TRBD2 (6 bases). Sequenced input: blood. This TCR was recovered from a man between 65 and 85 years old in good health. CDR3 DNA: TGTGCCAGTAGTGGGGGAGGCGAGACCCAGTACTTC. It translates to CASSGGGETQYF.